The 19 T cell receptor beta chains presented below share a single source sample, sequenced in a study of CD8 T cells in Susac syndrome. Random hexamers were used to reverse transcribe an amount of roughly 0.5 to 1 ug RNA. One entry per CDR3 protein results from TCRdb running MiXCR on the immunoSEQ multiplex PCR reads. The table has about 300,000 distinct CDR3 sequences, about 91% seen once. The sequenced sample consisted of CD4+ T cells from PBMCs. The receptors were gathered from a human donor with multiple sclerosis.

The J gene is TRBJ2-5, the V gene TRBV20-1, with D hard to call. The CDR3 sequence is 13 residues long. Trimming pared 5 bases from V and 7 bases from J, leaving 17 bases between. Germline V gives CDR1 DFQATT, CDR2 SNEGSKA (reference sequence). In DNA form, the CDR3 reads TGCAGTGCTTTGACGGACGCCCCCGGGACCCAGTACTTC. Protein sequence: CSALTDAPGTQYF.

The rearrangement joins TRBV19 to TRBJ2-7; unclear D gene. This CDR3 region has 11 residues. Between the trimmed V and J ends, which lost 4 bases and 4 bases, there was a span of 5 bases. Germline V gene lookup returns CDR1 LNHDA and CDR2 SQIVND (reference sequence). The CDR3 sequence is CASSNRYEQYF. The CDR3 DNA reads as TGTGCCAGTAGTAACCGATACGAGCAGTACTTC.

The V gene is TRBV25-1, the J gene TRBJ1-2; 10 bases fit TRBD1. From germline, CDR1 is MGHDK and CDR2 SYGVNS. Unmatched junction bases numbered 8, after V lost 4 bases and J lost 6 bases. CDR3 size: 15 residues. DNA of the CDR3: TGTGCCAGCAGTGTCCCGGGACAGGGGTTTGATGGCTACACCTTC. Its protein product is CASSVPGQGFDGYTF.

This clonotype occurred once. The chain recombines TRBV5-1 with TRBJ2-7; D may be TRBD1 (6 bases). V was shortened by 0 bases and J by 6 bases, with 16 bases between the two germline ends. Germline V gene sequence: CDR1 SGHRS, CDR2 YFSETQ. The CDR3 is made up of 15 amino acids. The CDR3 DNA follows: TGCGCCAGCAGCTTGGAAGGGGTGGTAGGGGGCGAGCAGTACTTC. Translating gives CASSLEGVVGGEQYF.

This clonotype was recorded only once. V and J are TRBV11-2 and TRBJ2-1; possibly TRBD1 or TRBD2 for D (5 bases each). The CDR3 sequence is 14 residues long. The germline gives CDR1 SGHAT, CDR2 FQNNGV. V lost 5 bases, J lost 6 bases, and 14 bases lay in between. CDR3 sequence reads: CASSLAGTINEQFF. The DNA of the CDR3 is TGTGCCAGCAGCCTGGCCGGGACGATCAATGAGCAGTTCTTC.

The V call is TRBV3-1, the J call TRBJ1-2; the D gene is possibly TRBD1 (6 bases). Trimming removed 2 bases from V and 7 bases from J, with 11 bases in between. Germline-derived CDR1 and CDR2 are LGHDT and YNNKEL (reference sequence). This CDR3 has 13 amino acids. CDR3 in amino acids: CASSQLGGGGYTF. The CDR3 coding sequence is TGTGCCAGCAGCCAACTGGGGGGCGGTGGCTACACCTTC.

The chain employs TRBV7-2 and TRBJ2-1, with D possibly TRBD2 on 5 matching bases. The germline CDR1 and CDR2 sequences are SGHTA and FQGNSA. Deletions cut 7 bases from V and 7 bases from J, with 11 bases between. The CDR3 contains 12 residues. CDR3 sequence: CASNVWENEQFF. The CDR3 DNA reads TGTGCCAGCAACGTCTGGGAGAATGAGCAGTTCTTC.

The chain employs TRBV7-8 and TRBJ2-3; perhaps TRBD1 as D (6 bases). This CDR3 is 14 amino acids long. V shed 3 bases and J shed 3 bases, with 10 bases lying between them. Per the germline V gene, CDR1 is SGHVS and CDR2 is FQNEAQ. CDR3 coding DNA: TGTGCCAGCAGCTTCGGACAGAAGACAGATACGCAGTATTTT. Amino acid sequence: CASSFGQKTDTQYF.

The chain carries TRBV27 and TRBJ1-1; perhaps TRBD1 as D (6 bases). Per the germline V gene, CDR1 is MNHEY and CDR2 is SMNVEV (reference sequence). Trimming removed 6 bases from V and 5 bases from J, with 25 bases in between. The CDR3 has 17 amino acids. CDR3 DNA sequence: TGTGCCAGCAGCCAGACAGGCTACTACGCCGGGGTGACTGAAGCTTTCTTT. As protein: CASSQTGYYAGVTEAFF.

This chain uses TRBV5-6 with TRBJ1-5; D is unresolved. V lost 4 bases to trimming and J lost 3 bases, with 5 bases between them. This CDR3 has 12 amino acids. Germline V gives CDR1 SGHDT, CDR2 YYEEEE. The CDR3 loop reads CASSALNQPQHF. DNA for the CDR3: TGTGCCAGCAGCGCCCTCAATCAGCCCCAGCATTTT. Full variable domain (missing parts from reference TRBV5-6 and TRBJ1-5): DAGVTQSPTHLIKTRGQQVTLRCSPKSGHDTVSWYQQALGQGPQFIFQYYEEEERQRGNFPDRFSGHQFPNYSSELNVNALLLGDSALYLCASSALNQPQHFGDGTRLSIL.

The CDR3 reads CSVEVTVAGAFF. CDR3 DNA sequence: TGCAGCGTTGAAGTAACGGTGGCGGGAGCTTTCTTT. This chain links TRBV29-1 with TRBJ1-1, with unresolved D. The CDR3 runs 12 residues. In germline, CDR1 is SQVTM, CDR2 ANQGSEA. With 1 base removed from V and 10 bases from J, the gap between germline ends came to 13 bases.

V is TRBV7-3 and J is TRBJ1-6, with unresolved D. The germline V gene has CDR1 SGHTA and CDR2 FQGTGA. Trimming cost V 5 bases and J 7 bases, with 15 bases left between them. CDR3 length: 15 residues. CDR3 coding DNA: TGTGCCAGCAGCCGGGAAGCTCGGGCAAATTCACCCCTCCACTTT. The encoded protein is CASSREARANSPLHF.

This chain uses TRBV20-1 with TRBJ1-2, with D unresolved. V was shortened by 7 bases and J by 2 bases, with 8 bases between the two germline ends. The CDR3 is 11 residues long. Germline V gene lookup returns CDR1 DFQATT and CDR2 SNEGSKA (reference sequence). CDR3 in DNA: TGCAGTGTTAGGGCAAACTATGGCTACACCTTC. It translates to CSVRANYGYTF.

The count of this clonotype is one. The rearrangement links TRBV19 to TRBJ2-2, with 10 bases fitting TRBD2. The CDR3 contains 14 residues. Looked up from germline, CDR1 is LNHDA and CDR2 is SQIVND (reference sequence). V trimming: 10 bases; J trimming: 7 bases; junction bases outside the gene matches: 9. The CDR3 reads CATTSSGGYGELFF. As DNA, the CDR3 is TGTGCCACTACCTCTAGCGGGGGCTACGGGGAGCTGTTTTTT.

This rearrangement joins TRBV4-2 to TRBJ2-3; perhaps D is TRBD1 or TRBD2 (7 bases each). The V end was cut by 0 bases, the J end by 10 bases, with 26 bases between. The CDR3 is made up of 18 amino acids. Germline V gene data show CDR1 as LGHNA and CDR2 as YNFKEQ. CDR3 protein: CASSQEGGPGGGDYAQYF. The CDR3 coding sequence is TGTGCCAGCAGCCAAGAAGGGGGCCCTGGAGGGGGGGACTACGCGCAGTATTTT.

This rearrangement joins TRBV7-9 to TRBJ2-7; possibly TRBD1 for D (6 bases). Trimming removed 5 bases at V and 7 bases at J, with 21 bases between. CDR1 SEHNR and CDR2 FQNEAQ come from the germline V gene (reference sequence). The CDR3 has 15 residues. The CDR3 DNA reads TGTGCCAGCAGCGGTTCTCGGCAGGGTGACAGGGAGCAGTACTTC. As protein: CASSGSRQGDREQYF. The whole variable domain, filled in from reference TRBV7-9 and TRBJ2-7, reads DTGVSQNPRHKITKRGQNVTFRCDPISEHNRLYWYRQTLGQGPEFLTYFQNEAQLEKSRLLSDRFSAERPKGSFSTLEIQRTEQGDSAMYLCASSGSRQGDREQYFGPGTRLTVT.

The chain is built from TRBV18 and TRBJ2-7; 7 bases are a match to TRBD2. The junction had 5 bases not matched to a gene; V was cut back by 2 bases and J by 1 base. Per germline, CDR1 KGHSH and CDR2 LQKENI. The CDR3 covers 15 residues. The CDR3 protein is CASSPDSSGSYEQYF. The CDR3 coding sequence is TGTGCCAGCTCACCAGACTCTAGCGGATCCTACGAGCAGTACTTC.

This clonotype was recorded only once. The chain employs TRBV5-6 and TRBJ2-4; a possible D gene is TRBD2 (6 bases). In germline, CDR1 is SGHDT, CDR2 YYEEEE. Trimming pared 4 bases from V and 8 bases from J, leaving 16 bases between. The CDR3 runs to 14 residues. The CDR3 coding sequence is TGTGCCAGCAGCCTCGGGACTGGGCGAGACATTCAGTACTTC. Residues: CASSLGTGRDIQYF.

The V gene is TRBV20-1, the J gene TRBJ1-2; D not resolved. CDR1 is DFQATT and CDR2 is SNEGSKA in the germline V gene (reference sequence). CDR3 size: 13 residues. Trimming left V 1 base short and J 8 bases short, with 14 bases between. The CDR3 nucleotides read TGCAGTGCTAGAGCGGCTCGCGCGGGGGGCTACACCTTC. Translating it yields CSARAARAGGYTF.